The rows below give T cell receptor beta chains drawn from one sample of a study of T and B cells in COVID-19 patients. TCRdb used MiXCR to reprocess the multiplex PCR reads, holding one entry per CDR3 protein. In the table there are under 6,000 distinct CDR3 sequences, 27% of which are singletons. The sequencing input was blood. The source is a human donor with active COVID-19. Both conserved end residues are part of each CDR3. D genes are given only for firm matches. Size values are once, few and many counts, or a class for expanded clones, and some rows have none.

j_call v_call d_call clone_size cdr3_aa cdr3_nt
TRBJ2-1 TRBV6-6 TRBD2 medium-sized CASSSLAGGQFF TGTGCCAGCAGTTCCCTAGCGGGGGGGCAGTTCTTC
TRBJ2-5 TRBV7-9 TRBD2 once CASSLGGGMMETQYF TGTGCCAGCAGCTTGGGGGGGGGGATGATGGAGACCCAGTACTTC
TRBJ2-2 TRBV12-3/TRBV12-4 - few CASSIFNTGELFF TGTGCCAGCAGTATCTTTAACACCGGGGAGCTGTTTTTT
TRBJ2-7 TRBV18 - medium-sized CASSPGVGEQYF TGTGCCAGCTCCCCAGGGGTCGGGGAGCAGTACTTC
TRBJ1-3 TRBV19 - medium-sized CASSIEGARRGNTIYF TGTGCCAGTAGTATAGAGGGGGCGCGCAGGGGAAACACCATATATTTT
TRBJ2-1 TRBV19 TRBD2 large CASTTITVASGYNEQFF TGTGCCAGTACCACGATTACGGTTGCTAGCGGTTACAATGAGCAGTTCTTC
TRBJ1-1 TRBV10-3 - - CAISSDRMAEAFF TGTGCCATCAGTTCTGACAGGATGGCTGAAGCTTTCTTT
TRBJ2-5 TRBV7-2 TRBD1 medium-sized CASSSSGTEETQYF TGTGCCAGCAGCTCCTCTGGGACAGAAGAGACCCAGTACTTC
TRBJ1-3 TRBV30 - medium-sized CAWSHRLRGRAGNTIYF TGTGCCTGGTCCCACCGACTCCGGGGTCGAGCGGGAAACACCATATATTTT
TRBJ2-3 TRBV5-1 TRBD2 few CASSLAPTSGTDTQYF TGCGCCAGCAGCTTGGCCCCGACTAGCGGCACAGATACGCAGTATTTT
TRBJ1-4 TRBV11-1 - few CASSRTLTEKLFF TGTGCCAGCAGTCGCACCCTCACAGAAAAACTGTTTTTT
TRBJ1-2 TRBV7-9 - - CASSLGSVEYGYTF TGTGCCAGCAGCTTGGGCAGCGTCGAGTATGGCTACACCTTC
TRBJ1-1 TRBV29-1 - medium-sized CSPDATETEAFF TGCAGCCCAGATGCAACCGAAACTGAAGCTTTCTTT
TRBJ1-5 TRBV30 - - CAWNGFSNQPQHF TGTGCCTGGAACGGGTTTAGCAATCAGCCCCAGCATTTT
TRBJ1-5 TRBV12-3/TRBV12-4 TRBD1 medium-sized CASSHRQGAFSQPQHF TGTGCCAGCAGTCACCGACAGGGCGCGTTTAGTCAGCCCCAGCATTTT
TRBJ1-2 TRBV6-1 - few CASSGGTIYGYTF TGTGCCAGCAGTGGGGGGACAATCTATGGCTACACCTTC
TRBJ2-1 TRBV18 - medium-sized CASSPRNEQFF TGTGCCAGCTCACCAAGGAATGAGCAGTTCTTC
TRBJ2-1 TRBV19 - medium-sized CASRDPQGTRHNNEQFF TGTGCCAGTAGGGACCCACAGGGGACTCGACATAACAATGAGCAGTTCTTC
TRBJ2-7 TRBV6-5 TRBD1 medium-sized CASSFRTGGLSYEQYF TGTGCCAGCAGTTTCAGGACAGGGGGCCTATCCTACGAGCAGTACTTC
TRBJ2-7 TRBV29-1 - medium-sized CSVEKAYEQYF TGCAGCGTTGAAAAAGCCTACGAGCAGTACTTC